This TCR beta chain was captured in a study of cytomegalovirus exposure and HLA in healthy donors. Findings and caveats of the study: Per a prior analysis, the majority of TCR beta V segments were productive roughly 90% or roughly 30% of the time.

For this clone: Its antigen is not identified.

Researchers ran the PCR with 60 Vbeta and 13 Jbeta primers. Clones were sequenced by immunoSEQ multiplex PCR, and TCRdb holds only the in-frame ones, with some missing. This repertoire shows about 190,000 clones, 75% to 85% found once; its top ten account for around 1.6%. The V gene lost 5 bases and the J gene lost 0 bases, with 14 bases spanning the gap. This CDR3 has 16 residues. Germline V gene lookup returns CDR1 MDHEN and CDR2 SYDVKM. The sequenced sample consisted of PBMCs. The receptor was isolated from a woman aged 50 to 60 in good health and CMV-seronegative. This chain connects TRBV28 to TRBJ1-3; D perhaps matches TRBD1 (5 bases). In DNA, the CDR3 is TGTGCCAGCAGTCGGCGGGGACGGCTCTCTGGAAACACCATATATTTT. This gives the protein CASSRRGRLSGNTIYF. Using reference TRBV28 and TRBJ1-3 for the parts outside the CDR3, the full variable domain is DVKVTQSSRYLVKRTGEKVFLECVQDMDHENMFWYRQDPGLGLRLIYFSYDVKMKEKGDIPEGYSVSREKKERFSLILESASTNQTSMYLCASSRRGRLSGNTIYFGEGSWLTVV.